This T cell receptor (beta chain) emerged from a study of beta chain features in type 1 diabetes. In the study overall: Fewer than 110 million sorted cells were examined across all samples.

There are a few counts of this clone. The antigen remains unidentified. Expressed TCRB transcripts were sequenced because the isolated RNA had all been reverse transcribed beforehand. TCRdb keeps only in-frame clones here, not all; method: immunoSEQ multiplex PCR. The sample carries some 300,000 clones, about 8.5% recorded once. This CDR3 comprises 13 residues. The germline V gene encodes CDR1 ENHRY and CDR2 SYGVKD. The V end lost 2 bases, the J end lost 5 bases, and 7 bases lay between the germline ends. Overall study results and limits: PCR could preferentially amplify shorter templates, alike in patients and controls.

The sequence came from a woman younger than 30 in good health. Sequencing was carried out using central memory CD4+ T cells from blood. The gene calls are TRBV10-3 and TRBJ1-5; no reliable D call. DNA of the CDR3: TGTGCCATCAGTGAGCCCAACGATCAGCCCCAGCATTTT. Its protein product is CAISEPNDQPQHF.